What follows are 5 T cell receptor beta chains derived from one specimen sequenced in a study of OX40 agonist ivuxolimab in advanced cancers. Receptor libraries were prepared by the immunoSEQ multiplex PCR assay. Entries here come from immuneACCESS through TCRdb and include only in-frame sequences with V and J called. Some clones fail to appear in such tables; in the studies checked, an unresolved V gene covers under half of the shortfall, and the cause of the remainder is unknown. A total of approximately 60,000 clones appear in this sample, 91% of them only once. Roughly 5.1% of the sample comes from the top ten. The input for sequencing was CD4+ or CD8+ T cells sorted from blood, taken in a trial of the OX40 agonist ivuxolimab. These receptor sequences come from an adult with an advanced solid tumor such as melanoma, head and neck, liver or kidney cancer.

This chain connects TRBV28 to TRBJ1-5, with 8 bases aligning to TRBD1. Germline V lookup: CDR1 MDHEN, CDR2 SYDVKM. The J segment lost 6 bases and the V segment lost 1 base, leaving 8 bases of the junction unmatched. There are 16 residues in the CDR3. CDR3 sequence: CASSLSSGQGIQPQHF. In nucleotides, the CDR3 is TGTGCCAGCAGTTTATCGTCTGGACAGGGTATTCAGCCCCAGCATTTT. The full variable domain, its missing parts supplied by reference TRBV28 and TRBJ1-5, is DVKVTQSSRYLVKRTGEKVFLECVQDMDHENMFWYRQDPGLGLRLIYFSYDVKMKEKGDIPEGYSVSREKKERFSLILESASTNQTSMYLCASSLSSGQGIQPQHFGDGTRLSIL.

The chain uses TRBV10-2 and TRBJ2-1; D is unresolved. V lost 6 bases and J lost 6, with 6 bases in between. This CDR3 contains 11 residues. CDR1 WSHSY and CDR2 SAAADI come from the germline V gene. CDR3 sequence (DNA): TGCGCCAGCAGCCCGAGCAATGAGCAGTTCTTC. Its translation: CASSPSNEQFF.

This sequence joins TRBV4-2 and TRBJ2-1, with 7 bases that match TRBD2. Germline V gives CDR1 LGHNA, CDR2 YNFKEQ. V trimming: 0 bases; J trimming: 2 bases; junction bases outside the gene matches: 4. This CDR3 has 16 residues. CDR3 sequence: CASSQEVAGTYNEQFF. DNA for the CDR3: TGTGCCAGCAGCCAAGAGGTAGCGGGTACCTACAATGAGCAGTTCTTC.

V is TRBV9 and J is TRBJ1-2, with 7 bases that match TRBD1. Per germline, CDR1 SGDLS and CDR2 YYNGEE. This CDR3 is 14 amino acids long. Trimming cost V 2 bases and J 3 bases; bases outside gene matches: 4. The CDR3 DNA is TGTGCCAGCAGCGTTACAACAGGGGACTATGGCTACACCTTC. Translated, it gives CASSVTTGDYGYTF.

The chain employs TRBV27 and TRBJ2-1; either TRBD1 or TRBD2 may fit D (5 bases each). V lost 4 bases, J lost 1 base, and 14 bases lay in between. CDR1 and CDR2 from the germline V gene are MNHEY and SMNVEV (reference sequence). This CDR3 contains 16 residues. The CDR3 is CASSSQGGGSYNEQFF. CDR3 coding DNA: TGTGCCAGCAGTTCCCAGGGCGGCGGGTCCTACAATGAGCAGTTCTTC.